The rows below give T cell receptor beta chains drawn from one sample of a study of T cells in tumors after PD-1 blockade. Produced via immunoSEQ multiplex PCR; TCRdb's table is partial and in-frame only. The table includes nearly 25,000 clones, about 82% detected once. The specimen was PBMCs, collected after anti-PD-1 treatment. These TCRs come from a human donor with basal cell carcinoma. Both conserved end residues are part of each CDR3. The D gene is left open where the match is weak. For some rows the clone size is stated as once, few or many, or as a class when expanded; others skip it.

CDR3aa: CASSEGDGMGQPQHF
CDR3nt: TGTGCCAGCAGTGAAGGGGATGGGATGGGTCAGCCCCAGCATTTT
abundance: NA
v_gene: TRBV6-1
d_gene: NA
j_gene: TRBJ1-5

CDR3aa: CASSRDLHSPLHF
CDR3nt: TGTGCCAGCAGCCGGGACTTGCACTCACCCCTCCACTTT
abundance: few
v_gene: TRBV7-9
d_gene: NA
j_gene: TRBJ1-6

CDR3aa: CASSPRDTTGELFF
CDR3nt: TGTGCCAGCAGCCCCCGGGACACCACCGGGGAGCTGTTTTTT
abundance: NA
v_gene: TRBV7-8
d_gene: NA
j_gene: TRBJ2-2

CDR3aa: CASSQTSGTGRPGELFF
CDR3nt: TGTGCCAGCAGCCAAACCTCCGGGACAGGGAGGCCCGGGGAGCTGTTTTTT
abundance: NA
v_gene: TRBV27
d_gene: TRBD1
j_gene: TRBJ2-2

CDR3aa: CAGSGTGYGYTF
CDR3nt: TGTGCCGGTTCCGGGACAGGCTATGGCTACACCTTC
abundance: few
v_gene: TRBV30
d_gene: TRBD1
j_gene: TRBJ1-2

CDR3aa: CASSLETENTEAFF
CDR3nt: TGCGCCAGCAGCTTGGAAACAGAGAACACTGAAGCTTTCTTT
abundance: NA
v_gene: TRBV5-1
d_gene: NA
j_gene: TRBJ1-1

CDR3aa: CASSPRGGGPETQYF
CDR3nt: TGTGCCAGCAGCCCACGGGGAGGGGGGCCGGAGACCCAGTACTTC
abundance: NA
v_gene: TRBV9
d_gene: NA
j_gene: TRBJ2-5

CDR3aa: CASTDGAKQFF
CDR3nt: TGTGCCAGCACGGACGGTGCCAAGCAGTTCTTC
abundance: NA
v_gene: TRBV6-5
d_gene: NA
j_gene: TRBJ2-1

CDR3aa: CASSAGGPGQPQHF
CDR3nt: TGTGCCAGCAGTGCCGGGGGTCCCGGTCAGCCCCAGCATTTT
abundance: NA
v_gene: TRBV5-4
d_gene: NA
j_gene: TRBJ1-5

CDR3aa: CATSRRDIAKNIQYF
CDR3nt: TGTGCCACCAGCAGAAGAGACATAGCCAAAAACATTCAGTACTTC
abundance: NA
v_gene: TRBV15
d_gene: NA
j_gene: TRBJ2-4

CDR3aa: CASSHQLESHEQFF
CDR3nt: TGTGCCAGCAGCCATCAACTAGAATCCCATGAGCAGTTCTTC
abundance: NA
v_gene: TRBV4-2
d_gene: NA
j_gene: TRBJ2-1

CDR3aa: CASSLGGLAGETQYF
CDR3nt: TGTGCCAGCAGCTTGGGTGGCCTAGCGGGGGAGACCCAGTACTTC
abundance: NA
v_gene: TRBV5-4
d_gene: TRBD2
j_gene: TRBJ2-5

CDR3aa: CASSSRTGDTTGELFF
CDR3nt: TGTGCCAGCAGCTCACGCACGGGGGACACCACCGGGGAGCTGTTTTTT
abundance: NA
v_gene: TRBV7-6
d_gene: NA
j_gene: TRBJ2-2

CDR3aa: CASSYGSGEAEAFF
CDR3nt: TGTGCCAGCAGTTACGGCTCGGGGGAGGCTGAAGCTTTCTTT
abundance: once
v_gene: TRBV6-5
d_gene: NA
j_gene: TRBJ1-1

CDR3aa: CASSLATSGGSSYNEQFF
CDR3nt: TGCGCCAGCAGCTTGGCGACTAGCGGGGGGAGCTCCTACAATGAGCAGTTCTTC
abundance: NA
v_gene: TRBV5-1
d_gene: TRBD2
j_gene: TRBJ2-1

CDR3aa: CASSYLQGWDGYTF
CDR3nt: TGTGCCAGCAGTTACTTACAGGGATGGGATGGCTACACCTTC
abundance: NA
v_gene: TRBV6-5
d_gene: NA
j_gene: TRBJ1-2

CDR3aa: CASSLRRGELFF
CDR3nt: TGTGCCAGCAGCTTGCGAAGGGGGGAGCTGTTTTTT
abundance: NA
v_gene: TRBV5-8
d_gene: NA
j_gene: TRBJ2-2

CDR3aa: CASSLGGRITANTGELFF
CDR3nt: TGCGCCAGCAGCTTGGGGGGACGGATAACGGCGAACACCGGGGAGCTGTTTTTT
abundance: NA
v_gene: TRBV5-1
d_gene: NA
j_gene: TRBJ2-2

CDR3aa: CASSSRIGDTQYF
CDR3nt: TGTGCCAGCAGCTCCCGCATCGGGGATACGCAGTATTTT
abundance: NA
v_gene: TRBV7-3
d_gene: NA
j_gene: TRBJ2-3

CDR3aa: CASSLKGRNSPLHF
CDR3nt: TGTGCCAGCAGCTTAAAGGGGAGGAATTCACCCCTCCACTTT
abundance: NA
v_gene: TRBV13
d_gene: NA
j_gene: TRBJ1-6

CDR3aa: CASSPGGYNEQFF
CDR3nt: TGTGCCAGCTCCCCAGGTGGGTACAATGAGCAGTTCTTC
abundance: NA
v_gene: TRBV18
d_gene: NA
j_gene: TRBJ2-1

CDR3aa: CASSQEGATALAPLHF
CDR3nt: TGCGCCAGCAGCCAAGAAGGCGCCACAGCGTTGGCACCCCTCCACTTT
abundance: NA
v_gene: TRBV4-1
d_gene: NA
j_gene: TRBJ1-6

CDR3aa: CASNPEDQPQHF
CDR3nt: TGTGCCAGCAATCCGGAAGATCAGCCCCAGCATTTT
abundance: NA
v_gene: TRBV28
d_gene: NA
j_gene: TRBJ1-5

CDR3aa: CASSAEASIRQPQHF
CDR3nt: TGTGCCAGCAGCGCAGAGGCGTCCATTAGGCAGCCCCAGCATTTT
abundance: few
v_gene: TRBV9
d_gene: NA
j_gene: TRBJ1-5

CDR3aa: CAWSVGDPGQNNSPLHF
CDR3nt: TGTGCCTGGAGTGTAGGGGATCCGGGACAGAATAATTCACCCCTCCACTTT
abundance: NA
v_gene: TRBV30
d_gene: TRBD1
j_gene: TRBJ1-6

CDR3aa: CASSENLGREQFF
CDR3nt: TGCGCCAGCAGTGAGAATCTGGGCCGGGAGCAGTTCTTC
abundance: NA
v_gene: TRBV10-1
d_gene: NA
j_gene: TRBJ2-1